Below are 9 T cell receptor beta chains sequenced from a single sample in a study of blood T cell repertoires in COVID-19. Here immunoSEQ multiplex PCR was the method, and the copy in TCRdb shows in-frame clones only, minus some. The repertoire holds about 110,000 clones, with 60% to 85% as singletons. The specimen sequenced was peripheral blood. These receptors were obtained from a man older than 75 with COVID-19, enrolled during active disease.

The V gene is TRBV6-5, the J gene TRBJ1-4; D unclear. The CDR3 spans 14 residues. Trimming cost V 2 bases and J 7 bases, with 11 bases left between them. Germline CDR1 is MNHEY and CDR2 is SVGAGI. The CDR3 region is CASSYDGSGEKLFF. The CDR3 DNA follows: TGTGCCAGCAGTTACGACGGTAGCGGTGAAAAACTGTTTTTT.

This clone was seen once. The J gene is TRBJ2-7, the V gene TRBV5-1; D unclear. Germline CDR1 is SGHRS and CDR2 is YFSETQ. CDR3 size: 16 residues. V lost 3 bases, J lost 2 bases, and 18 bases lay in between. The CDR3 coding sequence is TGCGCCAGCAGCTACATAAGCACAGAAATTCCCTACGAGCAGTACTTC. Protein sequence: CASSYISTEIPYEQYF.

The rearrangement links TRBV6-1 to TRBJ2-5, with 7 bases that match TRBD2. The CDR3 extends over 14 amino acids. V shed 3 bases and J 4 bases; nucleotides not matched to a gene: 5. Germline CDR1 MNHNS, CDR2 SASEGT. The CDR3 DNA is TGTGCCAGCAGTGAGGGGGGGTTCGGAGAGACCCAGTACTTC. Amino acids: CASSEGGFGETQYF.

This clone was picked up one time. The chain is built from TRBV5-1 and TRBJ1-5; TRBD1 matches at 9 bases. The V gene end was trimmed by 0 bases and the J gene end by 7 bases; junction bases not matched to a gene: 2. The germline gives CDR1 SGHRS, CDR2 YFSETQ. The CDR3 has 14 residues. Here the CDR3 DNA reads TGCGCCAGCAGCTTGGGGACAGGGGCGCAGCCCCAGCATTTT. It encodes CASSLGTGAQPQHF.

The J gene is TRBJ1-1, the V gene TRBV25-1, with 11 positions matching TRBD1. Germline V gene lookup returns CDR1 MGHDK and CDR2 SYGVNS. The V segment lost 6 bases and the J segment 2 bases; nucleotides outside the gene matches: 8. This CDR3 comprises 16 residues. The CDR3 DNA reads as TGTGCCAGCAGACCTCCCGGGACAGGGGGAAACACTGAAGCTTTCTTT. This codes for CASRPPGTGGNTEAFF. Full variable domain (remainder filled in from reference TRBV25-1 and TRBJ1-1): EADIYQTPRYLVIGTGKKITLECSQTMGHDKMYWYQQDPGMELHLIHYSYGVNSTEKGDLSSESTVSRIRTEHFPLTLESARPSHTSQYLCASRPPGTGGNTEAFFGQGTRLTVV.

The chain links TRBV28 to TRBJ2-5; 8 bases map to TRBD2. CDR3 length: 14 amino acids. After removal of 8 bases from V and 0 bases from J, the junction contained 5 bases not matched to a gene. Germline V lookup: CDR1 MDHEN, CDR2 SYDVKM. In DNA form, the CDR3 reads TGTGCCAGCGTTAGCGGGACGTACCAAGAGACCCAGTACTTC. Residues: CASVSGTYQETQYF.

The chain combines TRBV6-1 with TRBJ1-4, with D possibly TRBD1 on 6 matching bases. Germline V gives CDR1 MNHNS, CDR2 SASEGT. V was trimmed by 2 bases and J by 2 bases, leaving 9 bases between them. The CDR3 is 15 amino acids. CDR3 nucleotide sequence: TGTGCCAGCAGTGAACTTACAGGGACTAATGAAAAACTGTTTTTT. Its translation is CASSELTGTNEKLFF.

The V call is TRBV5-6, the J call TRBJ1-4, with 7 bases fitting TRBD1. Germline CDR1 SGHDT, CDR2 YYEEEE. This CDR3 is 14 amino acids long. V lost 3 bases and J lost 8; bases outside the gene matches: 7. As DNA, the CDR3 is TGTGCCAGCAGCTACAGGGGTTTAAGGGAAAAACTGTTTTTT. This codes for CASSYRGLREKLFF.

This clone has more than one count but fewer than ten. The chain uses TRBV13 and TRBJ2-2; 7 bases match TRBD1. The CDR3 contains 13 residues. The V and J ends lost 7 bases and 6 bases, in that order; junction bases with no gene match: 5. The V gene's germline CDR1 is PRHDT and CDR2 FYEKMQ (reference sequence). CDR3 in DNA: TGTGCCAGCAACCCCCAGGGGGCCGGGGAGCTGTTTTTT. Protein sequence: CASNPQGAGELFF.